Listed below are T cell receptor beta chains from one sample, sequenced in a study of cytotoxic CD8 clonotypes in ibrutinib-treated CLL. The assay was immunoSEQ multiplex PCR, and TCRdb's table has in-frame clones only and misses some. The sample yields 140,000 to 150,000 clones, 76% seen once. The source material was PBMCs, sampled after 24 months of ibrutinib treatment. These receptors were collected from a human donor with chronic lymphocytic leukemia. Each CDR3 is given with its conserved first and last residue. The order of the fields is CDR3 protein, CDR3 DNA, CDR3 length, D gene, V gene, J gene, clone size. The D gene is left open where the match is weak. Rows give clone size only sometimes, using once, few, many, or a class for an expanded clone.

cdr3_aa: CASSQDSGLAGGETQYF
cdr3_nt: TGCGCCAGCAGCCAAGATTCGGGTTTGGCGGGGGGAGAGACCCAGTACTTC
cdr3_length: 17
d_call: TRBD2
v_call: TRBV4-1
j_call: TRBJ2-5
clone_size: -

cdr3_aa: CASSGAAAYGYTF
cdr3_nt: TGCGCCAGCAGTGGGGCCGCAGCCTATGGCTACACCTTC
cdr3_length: 13
d_call: -
v_call: TRBV5-1
j_call: TRBJ1-2
clone_size: few

cdr3_aa: CASTLGLAGGETQYF
cdr3_nt: TGTGCCAGCACCCTGGGGCTAGCGGGAGGAGAGACCCAGTACTTC
cdr3_length: 15
d_call: TRBD2
v_call: TRBV6-1
j_call: TRBJ2-5
clone_size: -

cdr3_aa: CAINPGPDSGEQYF
cdr3_nt: TGTGCCATCAACCCAGGGCCCGACTCAGGCGAGCAGTACTTC
cdr3_length: 14
d_call: -
v_call: TRBV10-3
j_call: TRBJ2-7
clone_size: -

cdr3_aa: CASSSWTSSSYEQYF
cdr3_nt: TGTGCCAGCAGTAGCTGGACTAGCAGCTCCTACGAGCAGTACTTC
cdr3_length: 15
d_call: TRBD2
v_call: TRBV6-5
j_call: TRBJ2-7
clone_size: -

cdr3_aa: CASSLGGAQETQYF
cdr3_nt: TGTGCCAGCAGCTTAGGTGGGGCTCAAGAGACCCAGTACTTC
cdr3_length: 14
d_call: -
v_call: TRBV7-2
j_call: TRBJ2-5
clone_size: -

cdr3_aa: CSVPASGGAHTGELFF
cdr3_nt: TGCAGCGTTCCGGCTAGCGGGGGGGCCCACACCGGGGAGCTGTTTTTT
cdr3_length: 16
d_call: TRBD2
v_call: TRBV29-1
j_call: TRBJ2-2
clone_size: -

cdr3_aa: CASQRGSGQPQHF
cdr3_nt: TGTGCCAGCCAGCGGGGGTCCGGTCAGCCCCAGCATTTT
cdr3_length: 13
d_call: -
v_call: TRBV6-5
j_call: TRBJ1-5
clone_size: few

cdr3_aa: CASSATGGLATFF
cdr3_nt: TGTGCCAGCAGCGCAACAGGGGGCTTGGCTACTTTCTTT
cdr3_length: 13
d_call: TRBD1
v_call: TRBV11-3
j_call: TRBJ1-1
clone_size: -

cdr3_aa: CASSWARGRANTEAFF
cdr3_nt: TGTGCCAGCAGTTGGGCCAGGGGGCGAGCGAACACTGAAGCTTTCTTT
cdr3_length: 16
d_call: TRBD1
v_call: TRBV6-6
j_call: TRBJ1-1
clone_size: once

cdr3_aa: CASSLTPAGWGGTQYF
cdr3_nt: TGTGCCAGCAGCTTAACCCCAGCAGGGTGGGGAGGTACGCAGTATTTT
cdr3_length: 16
d_call: -
v_call: TRBV7-6
j_call: TRBJ2-3
clone_size: -

cdr3_aa: CASGPWDGDTDTQYF
cdr3_nt: TGTGCCAGCGGACCGTGGGACGGAGACACAGATACGCAGTATTTT
cdr3_length: 15
d_call: -
v_call: TRBV6-5
j_call: TRBJ2-3
clone_size: -

cdr3_aa: CASSWGGSREQYF
cdr3_nt: TGTGCCAGCAGTTGGGGCGGGAGTCGCGAGCAGTACTTC
cdr3_length: 13
d_call: TRBD2
v_call: TRBV6-6
j_call: TRBJ2-7
clone_size: few

cdr3_aa: CASSIPPGSGNTIYF
cdr3_nt: TGTGCCAGTAGTATTCCGCCGGGCTCTGGAAACACCATATATTTT
cdr3_length: 15
d_call: -
v_call: TRBV19
j_call: TRBJ1-3
clone_size: once

cdr3_aa: CASRPAGTQYF
cdr3_nt: TGTGCCAGCAGGCCGGCGGGTACGCAGTATTTT
cdr3_length: 11
d_call: -
v_call: TRBV27
j_call: TRBJ2-3
clone_size: -

cdr3_aa: CASSPRPGGPMNTEAFF
cdr3_nt: TGTGCCAGCAGCCCCCGACCGGGGGGCCCCATGAACACTGAAGCTTTCTTT
cdr3_length: 17
d_call: -
v_call: TRBV7-9
j_call: TRBJ1-1
clone_size: -

cdr3_aa: CAISELGDSEAFF
cdr3_nt: TGTGCCATCAGTGAATTGGGGGACAGTGAAGCTTTCTTT
cdr3_length: 13
d_call: TRBD1
v_call: TRBV10-3
j_call: TRBJ1-1
clone_size: few

cdr3_aa: CATSPRTGVATEAFF
cdr3_nt: TGTGCCACCAGCCCCCGGACAGGGGTCGCCACTGAAGCTTTCTTT
cdr3_length: 15
d_call: TRBD1
v_call: TRBV15
j_call: TRBJ1-1
clone_size: -

cdr3_aa: CASSIIGLAGFRTGELFF
cdr3_nt: TGTGCCAGTAGTATAATAGGACTAGCGGGATTCCGGACCGGGGAGCTGTTTTTT
cdr3_length: 18
d_call: TRBD2
v_call: TRBV19
j_call: TRBJ2-2
clone_size: few

cdr3_aa: CASSSYSNQPQHF
cdr3_nt: TGTGCCAGCAGCTCGTATAGCAATCAGCCCCAGCATTTT
cdr3_length: 13
d_call: -
v_call: TRBV7-3
j_call: TRBJ1-5
clone_size: -

cdr3_aa: CASRPTYGYTF
cdr3_nt: TGTGCCAGCAGACCGACCTATGGCTACACCTTC
cdr3_length: 11
d_call: -
v_call: TRBV28
j_call: TRBJ1-2
clone_size: -

cdr3_aa: CASSRMGNIQYF
cdr3_nt: TGTGCCAGCAGCCGCATGGGAAACATTCAGTACTTC
cdr3_length: 12
d_call: -
v_call: TRBV14
j_call: TRBJ2-4
clone_size: -

cdr3_aa: CASINTGGYNYGYTF
cdr3_nt: TGTGCCAGTATTAATACAGGGGGATATAACTATGGCTACACCTTC
cdr3_length: 15
d_call: TRBD1
v_call: TRBV19
j_call: TRBJ1-2
clone_size: few

cdr3_aa: CATGLGYGYTF
cdr3_nt: TGTGCCACGGGGCTTGGCTATGGCTACACCTTC
cdr3_length: 11
d_call: -
v_call: TRBV6-5
j_call: TRBJ1-2
clone_size: -

cdr3_aa: CASSDTGEHRGRRDTQYF
cdr3_nt: TGTGCCAGCTCCGACACCGGGGAACACAGAGGGAGGAGAGATACGCAGTATTTT
cdr3_length: 18
d_call: -
v_call: TRBV2
j_call: TRBJ2-3
clone_size: -

cdr3_aa: CASSLLRGETQYF
cdr3_nt: TGTGCCAGCAGCTTACTGAGAGGAGAGACCCAGTACTTC
cdr3_length: 13
d_call: -
v_call: TRBV7-3
j_call: TRBJ2-5
clone_size: -

cdr3_aa: CASSLGRSADTQYF
cdr3_nt: TGTGCCAGCAGCTTAGGGCGGTCAGCAGATACGCAGTATTTT
cdr3_length: 14
d_call: -
v_call: TRBV7-2
j_call: TRBJ2-3
clone_size: -

cdr3_aa: CASSYVPGTGIYEQYF
cdr3_nt: TGTGCCAGCAGTTACGTTCCCGGGACAGGGATATACGAGCAGTACTTC
cdr3_length: 16
d_call: TRBD1
v_call: TRBV6-5
j_call: TRBJ2-7
clone_size: -

cdr3_aa: CASSLQLGAKNIQYF
cdr3_nt: TGTGCCAGCAGCTTACAACTGGGGGCCAAAAACATTCAGTACTTC
cdr3_length: 15
d_call: -
v_call: TRBV7-9
j_call: TRBJ2-4
clone_size: -

cdr3_aa: CAWQPSGGGTQYF
cdr3_nt: TGTGCCTGGCAACCTAGCGGGGGCGGGACCCAGTACTTC
cdr3_length: 13
d_call: TRBD2
v_call: TRBV30
j_call: TRBJ2-5
clone_size: -

cdr3_aa: CASSPRETGTTNTGELFF
cdr3_nt: TGTGCCAGCAGCCCCCGCGAGACCGGGACTACCAACACCGGGGAGCTGTTTTTT
cdr3_length: 18
d_call: TRBD2
v_call: TRBV7-3
j_call: TRBJ2-2
clone_size: -

cdr3_aa: CASARTLGTNEKLFF
cdr3_nt: TGTGCCAGCGCCCGGACCCTGGGGACTAATGAAAAACTGTTTTTT
cdr3_length: 15
d_call: -
v_call: TRBV2
j_call: TRBJ1-4
clone_size: -

cdr3_aa: CASSAETNGPDTQYF
cdr3_nt: TGTGCCAGCAGCGCGGAGACCAACGGGCCAGATACGCAGTATTTT
cdr3_length: 15
d_call: -
v_call: TRBV9
j_call: TRBJ2-3
clone_size: once

cdr3_aa: CASSPPSDGIEAFF
cdr3_nt: TGTGCCAGCTCACCACCGTCCGACGGCATTGAAGCTTTCTTT
cdr3_length: 14
d_call: -
v_call: TRBV18
j_call: TRBJ1-1
clone_size: few

cdr3_aa: CASANPGGEQYF
cdr3_nt: TGTGCTAGTGCCAACCCCGGGGGTGAGCAGTACTTC
cdr3_length: 12
d_call: -
v_call: TRBV12-5
j_call: TRBJ2-7
clone_size: -

cdr3_aa: CASSPERDEQYF
cdr3_nt: TGTGCCAGCTCACCGGAGCGGGACGAGCAGTACTTC
cdr3_length: 12
d_call: -
v_call: TRBV18
j_call: TRBJ2-7
clone_size: -

cdr3_aa: CASSLSPLTGLGGYTF
cdr3_nt: TGTGCCAGCAGTTTATCCCCCTTAACAGGGTTGGGAGGCTACACCTTC
cdr3_length: 16
d_call: -
v_call: TRBV28
j_call: TRBJ1-2
clone_size: -

cdr3_aa: CASSLVWGGAGELFF
cdr3_nt: TGTGCCAGCAGCTTAGTATGGGGGGGCGCCGGGGAGCTGTTTTTT
cdr3_length: 15
d_call: -
v_call: TRBV7-7
j_call: TRBJ2-2
clone_size: -

cdr3_aa: CARPNTQGAREQYF
cdr3_nt: TGTGCCAGACCCAATACACAGGGGGCGAGAGAGCAGTACTTC
cdr3_length: 14
d_call: TRBD1
v_call: TRBV6-5
j_call: TRBJ2-7
clone_size: once

cdr3_aa: CASSTRIKDARELFF
cdr3_nt: TGTGCCAGCAGCACCCGAATTAAGGACGCAAGGGAGCTGTTTTTT
cdr3_length: 15
d_call: -
v_call: TRBV9
j_call: TRBJ2-2
clone_size: once

cdr3_aa: CASSPGQNWGYTF
cdr3_nt: TGTGCCAGCAGCCCCGGACAGAACTGGGGCTACACCTTC
cdr3_length: 13
d_call: -
v_call: TRBV5-6
j_call: TRBJ1-2
clone_size: few

cdr3_aa: CASSQTGEYGYTF
cdr3_nt: TGTGCCAGCAGCCAAACAGGGGAGTACGGCTACACCTTC
cdr3_length: 13
d_call: TRBD1
v_call: TRBV7-9
j_call: TRBJ1-2
clone_size: -

cdr3_aa: CASSTMTGGNTEAFF
cdr3_nt: TGTGCCAGCAGTACAATGACAGGGGGGAACACTGAAGCTTTCTTT
cdr3_length: 15
d_call: TRBD1
v_call: TRBV27
j_call: TRBJ1-1
clone_size: few

cdr3_aa: CASSLVAAYREKLFF
cdr3_nt: TGTGCCAGCAGCTTAGTTGCCGCGTACCGTGAAAAACTGTTTTTT
cdr3_length: 15
d_call: -
v_call: TRBV7-2
j_call: TRBJ1-4
clone_size: -

cdr3_aa: CASSLAAGYGYTF
cdr3_nt: TGTGCCAGCAGCTTGGCAGCGGGCTATGGCTACACCTTC
cdr3_length: 13
d_call: -
v_call: TRBV5-5
j_call: TRBJ1-2
clone_size: -

cdr3_aa: CASSLGAGTGPLHF
cdr3_nt: TGTGCCAGCAGCTTGGGGGCAGGGACGGGTCCCCTCCACTTT
cdr3_length: 14
d_call: -
v_call: TRBV5-6
j_call: TRBJ1-6
clone_size: -

cdr3_aa: CASSPREGASYEQYF
cdr3_nt: TGTGCCAGCTCACCCCGGGAGGGGGCCTCCTACGAGCAGTACTTC
cdr3_length: 15
d_call: -
v_call: TRBV18
j_call: TRBJ2-7
clone_size: -

cdr3_aa: CASSLWREGVGKNIQYF
cdr3_nt: TGTGCCAGCAGCTTATGGCGGGAGGGGGTTGGCAAAAACATTCAGTACTTC
cdr3_length: 17
d_call: TRBD2
v_call: TRBV7-9
j_call: TRBJ2-4
clone_size: -

cdr3_aa: CARHRGNTEAFF
cdr3_nt: TGCGCCAGGCACAGAGGGAACACTGAAGCTTTCTTT
cdr3_length: 12
d_call: -
v_call: TRBV5-1
j_call: TRBJ1-1
clone_size: few

cdr3_aa: CASSEDRGGHNEQFF
cdr3_nt: TGTGCCAGCAGCGAGGATAGGGGTGGGCACAATGAGCAGTTCTTC
cdr3_length: 15
d_call: -
v_call: TRBV7-2
j_call: TRBJ2-1
clone_size: once

cdr3_aa: CASRPAEEAPSYGYTF
cdr3_nt: TGTGCCAGTAGGCCGGCTGAGGAGGCCCCCAGCTATGGCTACACCTTC
cdr3_length: 16
d_call: -
v_call: TRBV19
j_call: TRBJ1-2
clone_size: -

cdr3_aa: CASRRPNTNTQYF
cdr3_nt: TGTGCCAGTCGGCGGCCAAATACCAATACGCAGTATTTT
cdr3_length: 13
d_call: -
v_call: TRBV19
j_call: TRBJ2-3
clone_size: few

cdr3_aa: CASSPRGAPGTGELFF
cdr3_nt: TGTGCCAGCAGCCCCCGCGGGGCACCGGGGACCGGGGAGCTGTTTTTT
cdr3_length: 16
d_call: -
v_call: TRBV11-3
j_call: TRBJ2-2
clone_size: -

cdr3_aa: CSVVVVDGAEAFF
cdr3_nt: TGCAGCGTTGTGGTGGTGGACGGGGCTGAAGCTTTCTTT
cdr3_length: 13
d_call: -
v_call: TRBV29-1
j_call: TRBJ1-1
clone_size: few

cdr3_aa: CASSTRTSGSYNEQFF
cdr3_nt: TGTGCCAGCAGCACCCGGACTAGCGGGAGCTACAATGAGCAGTTCTTC
cdr3_length: 16
d_call: TRBD2
v_call: TRBV5-8
j_call: TRBJ2-1
clone_size: -

cdr3_aa: CASSEHNRDSHYEQYF
cdr3_nt: TGTGCCAGCAGCGAGCATAACCGGGACAGTCACTACGAGCAGTACTTC
cdr3_length: 16
d_call: TRBD1
v_call: TRBV6-4
j_call: TRBJ2-7
clone_size: -

cdr3_aa: CASSFRLPTDTQYF
cdr3_nt: TGTGCCAGCAGCTTTCGACTCCCCACAGATACGCAGTATTTT
cdr3_length: 14
d_call: -
v_call: TRBV5-6
j_call: TRBJ2-3
clone_size: -

cdr3_aa: CASSTGQGGYEQYF
cdr3_nt: TGTGCCAGTAGTACGGGACAGGGCGGCTACGAGCAGTACTTC
cdr3_length: 14
d_call: TRBD1
v_call: TRBV19
j_call: TRBJ2-7
clone_size: -

cdr3_aa: CASSLAGLGGYTF
cdr3_nt: TGCGCCAGCAGCTTGGCCGGTCTGGGTGGCTACACCTTC
cdr3_length: 13
d_call: -
v_call: TRBV5-1
j_call: TRBJ1-2
clone_size: -

cdr3_aa: CASSPGDRGSEAFF
cdr3_nt: TGTGCCAGCAGTCCCGGGGACAGGGGGTCTGAAGCTTTCTTT
cdr3_length: 14
d_call: TRBD1
v_call: TRBV28
j_call: TRBJ1-1
clone_size: -